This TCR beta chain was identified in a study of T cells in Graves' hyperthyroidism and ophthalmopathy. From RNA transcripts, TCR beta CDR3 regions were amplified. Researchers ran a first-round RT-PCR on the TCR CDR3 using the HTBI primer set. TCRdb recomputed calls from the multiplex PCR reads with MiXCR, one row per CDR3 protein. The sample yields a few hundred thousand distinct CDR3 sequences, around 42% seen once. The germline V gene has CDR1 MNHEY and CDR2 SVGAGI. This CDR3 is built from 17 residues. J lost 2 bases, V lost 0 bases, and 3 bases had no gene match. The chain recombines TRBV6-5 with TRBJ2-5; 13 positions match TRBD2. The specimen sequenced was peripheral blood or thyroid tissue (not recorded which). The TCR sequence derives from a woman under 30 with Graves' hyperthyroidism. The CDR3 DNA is TGTGCCAGCAGTTACTCGACTAGCGGGAGGTTTCAAGAGACCCAGTACTTC. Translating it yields CASSYSTSGRFQETQYF.